These T cell receptor beta chains were read from a single sample in a study of CD8 T cells in ankylosing spondylitis. TCRdb re-derived calls from the 5' RACE reads in MiXCR, one entry per CDR3 protein. The sample includes 250,000 to 350,000 distinct CDR3 sequences, over 15% of them seen just once. The sequencing sample was made of blood, either unsorted or a sorted T cell fraction (not recorded which). The origin of the receptors is a male donor with ankylosing spondylitis or in good health (not recorded which). Each CDR3 is given with its conserved first and last residue. D genes are given only for firm matches. A row's size may be missing; if present it is once, few, many or a size class.

clone_size: -; d_call: TRBD1; j_call: TRBJ2-2; cdr3_length: 14; v_call: TRBV15; cdr3_aa: CATSPGTGGRELFF; cdr3_nt: TGTGCCACCAGCCCCGGGACAGGGGGCCGGGAGCTGTTTTTT
clone_size: few; d_call: -; j_call: TRBJ1-3; cdr3_length: 14; v_call: TRBV12-3/TRBV12-4; cdr3_aa: CASSPQEAGNTIYF; cdr3_nt: TGTGCCAGCAGTCCACAGGAAGCTGGAAACACCATATATTTT
clone_size: few; d_call: -; j_call: TRBJ2-3; cdr3_length: 15; v_call: TRBV12-3/TRBV12-4; cdr3_aa: CASSSTSKLGYTQYF; cdr3_nt: TGTGCCAGCAGCTCCACTAGCAAATTAGGGTATACGCAGTATTTT
clone_size: -; d_call: TRBD1; j_call: TRBJ1-6; cdr3_length: 15; v_call: TRBV7-2; cdr3_aa: CASSRQGTGNSPLHF; cdr3_nt: TGTGCCAGCAGTCGACAGGGGACGGGGAATTCACCCCTCCACTTT
clone_size: -; d_call: TRBD2; j_call: TRBJ2-1; cdr3_length: 19; v_call: TRBV20-1; cdr3_aa: CSARDYRPSGGSLGNEQFF; cdr3_nt: TGCAGTGCTAGAGATTACAGGCCTAGCGGGGGGTCCCTCGGGAATGAGCAGTTCTTC
clone_size: -; d_call: -; j_call: TRBJ2-5; cdr3_length: 15; v_call: TRBV6-1; cdr3_aa: CASRETSLAKETQYF; cdr3_nt: TGTGCCAGCAGGGAAACTAGCCTGGCGAAAGAGACCCAGTACTTC
clone_size: -; d_call: -; j_call: TRBJ1-1; cdr3_length: 15; v_call: TRBV5-1; cdr3_aa: CASSLVSGGPTEAFF; cdr3_nt: TGCGCCAGCAGCTTGGTCTCGGGGGGTCCCACTGAAGCTTTCTTT
clone_size: -; d_call: TRBD1; j_call: TRBJ1-4; cdr3_length: 15; v_call: TRBV16; cdr3_aa: CASSQPDRGREKLFF; cdr3_nt: TGTGCCAGCAGCCAACCGGACAGGGGGCGTGAAAAACTGTTTTTT
clone_size: few; d_call: -; j_call: TRBJ2-6; cdr3_length: 17; v_call: TRBV28; cdr3_aa: CASSPMDGNSGANVLTF; cdr3_nt: TGTGCCAGCAGTCCCATGGACGGAAACTCTGGGGCCAACGTCCTGACTTTC
clone_size: -; d_call: -; j_call: TRBJ2-2; cdr3_length: 15; v_call: TRBV6-5; cdr3_aa: CATRLGRVRTGELFF; cdr3_nt: TGTGCCACACGATTGGGGCGTGTCAGAACCGGGGAGCTGTTTTTT
clone_size: few; d_call: -; j_call: TRBJ1-3; cdr3_length: 15; v_call: TRBV9; cdr3_aa: CASRLTADSGNTIYF; cdr3_nt: TGTGCCAGCAGGTTAACGGCGGACTCTGGAAACACCATATATTTT
clone_size: -; d_call: TRBD2; j_call: TRBJ2-4; cdr3_length: 13; v_call: TRBV29-1; cdr3_aa: CSVEAAGGAIQYF; cdr3_nt: TGCAGCGTTGAAGCGGCGGGAGGGGCCATTCAGTACTTC
clone_size: few; d_call: -; j_call: TRBJ2-6; cdr3_length: 15; v_call: TRBV5-5; cdr3_aa: CASSWSDTGANVLTF; cdr3_nt: TGTGCCAGCAGCTGGTCAGATACTGGGGCCAACGTCCTGACTTTC
clone_size: few; d_call: -; j_call: TRBJ1-6; cdr3_length: 17; v_call: TRBV11-2; cdr3_aa: CASRGLDGGRINSPLHF; cdr3_nt: TGTGCCAGCAGGGGACTCGATGGGGGGCGCATCAATTCACCCCTCCACTTT
clone_size: few; d_call: -; j_call: TRBJ1-1; cdr3_length: 15; v_call: TRBV28; cdr3_aa: CASSLFAGRDTEAFF; cdr3_nt: TGTGCCAGCAGTTTATTTGCAGGACGGGACACTGAAGCTTTCTTT
clone_size: few; d_call: -; j_call: TRBJ2-1; cdr3_length: 13; v_call: TRBV20-1; cdr3_aa: CSARIPGIHEQFF; cdr3_nt: TGCAGTGCTAGAATCCCCGGGATTCATGAGCAGTTCTTC
clone_size: -; d_call: -; j_call: TRBJ2-3; cdr3_length: 15; v_call: TRBV7-3; cdr3_aa: CASSLTGGLTDTQYF; cdr3_nt: TGTGCCAGCAGCTTAACGGGGGGACTGACAGATACGCAGTATTTT